This T cell receptor (beta chain) was sequenced for a study of shared T cell receptors in the human thymus. Repertoires were generated with immunoSEQ multiplex PCR, while TCRdb's copy carries only in-frame clones and drops some. This sample has over 650,000 clones, with roughly 86% found just once. CDR3 size: 15 residues. Germline CDR1 LGHNT, CDR2 FRNRAP. The V end lost 6 bases, the J end lost 8 bases, and 20 bases lay between the germline ends. This sample also belongs to another study, concerning human thymus T cells. As that study records: From resections taken during corrective heart surgery, the thymus tissue was obtained. Across thymic and blood repertoires, the usage of V and J genes appeared to be biased. Related work showed strongly overlapping thymic repertoires across unrelated individuals.

The chain employs TRBV12-5 and TRBJ2-1, with a tentative D call TRBD2 (6 bases). The source is a boy under two years old with a congenital heart defect. Sequencing used thymocytes. The CDR3 DNA reads as TGTGCTAGTGGAGCCGGGACTCTTTTAGTCGATGAGCAGTTCTTC. Protein: CASGAGTLLVDEQFF.